This T cell receptor beta chain was recorded in a study of post-analysis software for immune sequencing data. Study in general: Disease trajectories encompassed relapsing-remitting, secondary progressive and progressive-relapsing multiple sclerosis.

cDNA libraries of TCR beta carried unique molecular identifiers. A single record per CDR3 protein comes from TCRdb applying MiXCR to the PCR reads. The table includes around 150,000 distinct CDR3 sequences, around 36% detected once. The material sequenced was blood, taken after autologous hematopoietic stem cell transplantation. This clonotype originated in a girl aged 5-17 years with multiple sclerosis.

The CDR3 here is CASSYGGPSSGANVLTF. Written as DNA, the CDR3 is TGTGCCAGCAGTTACGGGGGACCAAGCTCTGGGGCCAACGTCCTGACTTTC. The chain uses TRBV6-6 and TRBJ2-6, with D perhaps being TRBD1 or TRBD2 (5 bases each). Per germline, CDR1 MNHNY and CDR2 SVGAGI (reference sequence). CDR3 length equals 17 residues. The V gene lost 2 bases and the J gene lost 0 bases, with 11 bases spanning the gap.